What follows are 14 T cell receptor beta chains derived from one specimen sequenced in a study of blood T cell repertoires in COVID-19. Sequencing used immunoSEQ multiplex PCR; TCRdb keeps in-frame clones, though not all of them. Found here are about 200,000 clones, around 80% of them singletons; the top ten hold around a sixth. Sequenced: PBMCs or T cells enriched from blood (not recorded which). Receptor source: a woman aged 50 to 65 with acute COVID-19.

The chain has TRBV6-5 and TRBJ2-6; D is undetermined. Trimming removed 0 bases from V and 0 bases from J, with 6 bases in between. The CDR3 runs 16 residues. The germline CDR1 and CDR2 sequences are MNHEY and SVGAGI. The CDR3 protein is CASSYSSVSGANVLTF. As DNA, the CDR3 is TGTGCCAGCAGTTACTCCTCGGTCTCTGGGGCCAACGTCCTGACTTTC.

This clone came up once. The chain carries TRBV7-9 and TRBJ1-4, with TRBD1 as a possible D gene (6 bases). Germline V gives CDR1 SEHNR, CDR2 FQNEAQ (reference sequence). The V end was cut by 2 bases, the J end by 0 bases, with 10 bases between. The length of the CDR3 is 16 residues. CDR3 residues: CASSLRDTPTNEKLFF. Here the CDR3 DNA reads TGTGCCAGCAGCTTAAGGGACACTCCAACTAATGAAAAACTGTTTTTT.

This chain links TRBV7-2 with TRBJ2-1, with 12 nucleotides matching TRBD2. CDR1 SGHTA and CDR2 FQGNSA come from the germline V gene. Trimming took 5 bases from V and 6 from J; bases not matched to a gene: 5. The CDR3 covers 15 residues. The CDR3 here is CASSLLAGGSNEQFF. The CDR3 coding sequence is TGTGCCAGCAGCCTACTAGCGGGGGGTTCCAATGAGCAGTTCTTC.

V is TRBV27 and J is TRBJ1-2; 9 bases match TRBD1. The CDR3 runs 15 residues. Looked up from germline, CDR1 is MNHEY and CDR2 is SMNVEV (reference sequence). Germline trimming cut 3 bases from V and 7 bases from J; bases unmatched to any gene: 9. CDR3 in amino acids: CASSLRTGDISGYTF. Written as DNA, the CDR3 is TGTGCCAGCAGTTTGCGGACAGGGGATATCTCTGGCTACACCTTC.

The gene calls are TRBV6-5 and TRBJ1-5; D is undetermined. CDR1 is MNHEY and CDR2 is SVGAGI in the germline V gene. Trimming took 6 bases from V and 1 from J, leaving 10 bases between them. This CDR3 spans 14 amino acids. The CDR3 spells CASSANWSNQPQHF. CDR3 sequence (DNA): TGTGCCAGCAGCGCGAACTGGAGCAATCAGCCCCAGCATTTT.

The chain uses TRBV5-1 and TRBJ2-3, with TRBD1 matching 8 bases. Looked up from germline, CDR1 is SGHRS and CDR2 is YFSETQ. The V gene end was trimmed by 0 bases and the J gene end by 3 bases; junction bases not matched to a gene: 6. This CDR3 has 16 residues. The CDR3 is CASSLERTGSTDTQYF. The CDR3 coding sequence is TGCGCCAGCAGCTTGGAAAGGACAGGGAGTACAGATACGCAGTATTTT.

J is TRBJ2-2 and V is TRBV21-1; TRBD2, the table's D call, lacks a check against the DNA. TRBV21-1 represents a pseudogene. This CDR3 has 13 amino acids. The CDR3 sequence: CATSNLTPGELFF. The CDR3, as DNA: TGTGCCACTTCCAACCTAACCCCCGGGGAGCTGTTTTTT.

This clone occurred a few times. CDR3: CASSDSYQHQPQHF. The CDR3 bases are TGTGCCAGCAGTGACAGTTATCAACATCAGCCCCAGCATTTT. The V and J genes are TRBV2 and TRBJ1-5; D is uncertain. The CDR3 is made up of 14 amino acids. Trimming stripped 3 bases from V and 5 bases from J, with 11 bases between. Germline values: CDR1 SNHLY, CDR2 FYNNEI.

The rearrangement links TRBV9 to TRBJ2-3; unclear D gene. Trimming cost V 2 bases and J 0 bases, with 10 bases left between them. The CDR3 loop spans 15 amino acids. CDR1 and CDR2 (germline): SGDLS, YYNGEE. The CDR3 loop is CASSVRLLSTDTQYF. CDR3 sequence (DNA): TGTGCCAGCAGCGTCCGACTGTTAAGCACAGATACGCAGTATTTT.

V usage is TRBV6-1 and J usage is TRBJ1-1; D gene unclear. The V gene's germline CDR1 is MNHNS and CDR2 SASEGT. V lost 3 bases and J 0 bases, leaving 11 bases between the germline ends. The CDR3 has 15 amino acids. The CDR3 sequence is CASSESHDMNTEAFF. DNA for the CDR3: TGTGCCAGCAGTGAGAGTCATGACATGAACACTGAAGCTTTCTTT.

The rearrangement uses TRBV21-1 and TRBJ2-7; TRBD1, the table's D call, was not compared with the DNA. TRBV21-1 is a pseudogene segment. The CDR3 extends over 17 amino acids. CDR3 loop: CASRGISTGQKYYEQYV. The CDR3 DNA reads TGTGCCAGCAGGGGTATTTCTACGGGACAAAAATATTACGAGCAGTACGTC.

This sequence joins TRBV6-5 and TRBJ2-7, with D hard to call. Germline V gene data show CDR1 as MNHEY and CDR2 as SVGAGI. V was cut by 6 bases and J by 7 bases, with 19 bases left in between. The CDR3 has 14 amino acids. CDR3 DNA sequence: TGTGCCAGCAGATCCGACCGCCCGGGTGGGGAGCAGTACGTC. The encoded protein is CASRSDRPGGEQYV.

The chain employs TRBV28 and TRBJ1-2, with 7 bases lining up with TRBD1. The CDR3 is made up of 14 amino acids. Losses at the gene ends were 6 bases for V and 1 base for J; bases not matched to a gene: 5. CDR1 and CDR2 from the germline V gene are MDHEN and SYDVKM. Written as DNA, the CDR3 is TGTGCCAGCAGCTCAGGGGGGATTAACTATGGCTACACCTTC. Amino acid sequence: CASSSGGINYGYTF.

This clone has a count of ten or more. The rearrangement joins TRBV5-5 to TRBJ1-2; 7 bases match TRBD1. Germline V CDR1 and CDR2: SGHKS, YYEKEE (reference sequence). V gave up 4 bases and J gave up 5 bases; unmatched junction bases: 17. CDR3 length equals 17 residues. The DNA of the CDR3 is TGTGCCAGCAGCGCTAACAAATTATACAGGGGAGGTTATGGCTACACCTTC. Translating it yields CASSANKLYRGGYGYTF.